The rows below give T cell receptor beta chains drawn from one sample of a study of T-cell reconstitution after alpha-beta-depleted transplantation in children. From the PCR reads, TCRdb called clonotypes with MiXCR, one entry per CDR3 protein. The sample consists of around 71,000 distinct CDR3 sequences, approximately 7.3% of them appearing once. The specimen was PBMCs from the stem cell graft donor, collected from the stem cell graft. The receptors stem from a human donor who donated a stem cell graft to a child with acute lymphoblastic leukemia. CDR3s include the opening cysteine and the closing phenylalanine or tryptophan. A D gene is named only where the DNA matches it firmly.

j_call	v_call	d_call	cdr3_aa
TRBJ2-7	TRBV27	TRBD1	CASSRGGQGNYEQYF
TRBJ1-1	TRBV3-1	-	CASSQDERLGGAGRMNTEAFF
TRBJ2-2	TRBV5-6	TRBD2	CASSYSGRARTGELFF
TRBJ1-5	TRBV29-1	-	CSVEVAPESQHF
TRBJ2-1	TRBV4-1	TRBD2	CASSQDPSRGGRATYEQFF
TRBJ1-5	TRBV12-3/TRBV12-4	-	CASSRYRDNNQPQHF
TRBJ2-1	TRBV6-5	TRBD2	CASSSHSGGAYNEQFF
TRBJ2-4	TRBV6-1	-	CASREGTGPQYF
TRBJ1-1	TRBV7-3	-	CASSLGHQNTEAFF
TRBJ1-4	TRBV7-8	-	CASSPIRTEYFGLFF
-	TRBV9	-	CASSRAVGQPQYF
TRBJ1-1	TRBV7-2	TRBD1	CASSFDRGDTEAFF
TRBJ2-7	TRBV4-1	-	CASSQEAGSSYEQYF
TRBJ1-6	TRBV18	TRBD1	CASSPGQGQPLHF
TRBJ1-5	TRBV6-2/TRBV6-3	TRBD1	CASSRGTGSFNQPQHF